This TCR beta chain was recorded in a study of shared clonotypes between healthy human individuals. Study-level findings and limits: All-four-donor shared clonotypes had higher generation probabilities than non-shared clonotypes did. Generally, naive subsets came out with larger estimated richness than memory subsets. Several donors held approximately 5% of naive CD4 clonotypes in common.

CD45RO+ cells and CCR7-negative CD45RA+ TemRA cells were combined as CD8 memory. Worth noting for this clone: The antigen is undetermined.

TCRdb's table, derived via immunoSEQ multiplex PCR, lists solely in-frame clones and lacks some. Of more than 90,000 clones listed, approximately 61% are singletons. The germline gives CDR1 MNHEY, CDR2 SMNVEV (reference sequence). The V end lost 4 bases, the J end lost 10 bases, and 12 bases lay between the germline ends. This CDR3 is built from 12 residues. Material for sequencing was memory CD8+ T cells sorted from blood. Subset in this sample: CD45RO+ cells pooled with CCR7-negative TemRA cells. V and J are TRBV27 and TRBJ2-3, with TRBD1 as a possible D gene (5 bases). The sequence came from a man aged 25-45 years in good health. CDR3: CASSYPQGAQYF. CDR3 DNA: TGTGCCAGCAGTTATCCCCAGGGTGCGCAGTATTTT.